This T cell receptor beta chain was recorded in a study of CD8 T cells in ankylosing spondylitis. The germline gives CDR1 MNHEY, CDR2 SVGEGT. The CDR3 is made up of 13 amino acids. V shed 5 bases and J shed 4 bases, with 9 bases lying between them. In making TCR beta libraries, quantitative 5'-RACE with molecular barcodes was used. Using its own MiXCR run on the 5' RACE reads, TCRdb lists one record per CDR3 protein. The sample holds around 150,000 distinct CDR3 sequences; under 55% are singletons and the top ten take 12% to 15%. The sequencing input was synovial fluid, either unsorted or a sorted T cell fraction (not recorded which). This chain connects TRBV6-2 or TRBV6-3 to TRBJ1-5, with D perhaps matching TRBD1 (5 bases). This receptor was obtained from a male donor with ankylosing spondylitis. In DNA, the CDR3 is TGTGCCAGCAGTAAACAGGAGAATCAGCCCCAGCATTTT. Amino acids: CASSKQENQPQHF.